These 7 T cell receptor beta chains were all obtained from the same sample, sequenced in a study of T cell responses to AZD1222 COVID-19 vaccine. Profiling relied on immunoSEQ multiplex PCR, and the TCRdb table lists in-frame clones only, not all of them. Here the sample spans about 180,000 clones, approximately 94% being singletons. The sample was peripheral blood, taken 28 days after the second AZD1222 dose. The receptors derive from an adult who received the AZD1222 COVID-19 vaccine.

This sequence joins TRBV19 and TRBJ1-5; perhaps TRBD1 as D (5 bases). The germline gives CDR1 LNHDA, CDR2 SQIVND (reference sequence). Between the trimmed V and J ends, which lost 5 bases and 2 bases, there was a span of 22 bases. The CDR3 has 18 residues. In DNA form, the CDR3 reads TGTGCCAGTAGTGTGCCCGCTGTTGGGGCAGGACGCAATCAGCCCCAGCATTTT. Translating it yields CASSVPAVGAGRNQPQHF.

The chain uses TRBV2 and TRBJ2-7; no clear D. The CDR3 spans 13 residues. Trimming took 0 bases from V and 6 from J, leaving 9 bases between them. Looked up from germline, CDR1 is SNHLY and CDR2 is FYNNEI. CDR3 residues: CASSEALKREQYF. In DNA, the CDR3 is TGTGCCAGCAGTGAAGCGCTTAAGCGCGAGCAGTACTTC.

This chain links TRBV2 with TRBJ1-1; no reliable D call. Germline assignment: CDR1 SNHLY and CDR2 FYNNEI. Trimming took 3 bases from V and 1 from J, leaving 3 bases between them. The CDR3 runs 12 residues. The CDR3 nucleotides read TGTGCCAGCAGTGACCGGAACACTGAAGCTTTCTTT. This sequence encodes CASSDRNTEAFF.

The chain couples TRBV6-1 to TRBJ2-1; D may match TRBD1 or TRBD2 (5 bases each). The V gene lost 5 bases and the J gene lost 8 bases, with 10 bases spanning the gap. Germline-derived CDR1 and CDR2 are MNHNS and SASEGT. The CDR3 totals 12 residues. CDR3 residues: CASSSGRDEQFF. The CDR3 DNA reads as TGTGCCAGCAGTTCGGGGCGGGATGAGCAGTTCTTC.

The chain uses TRBV6-4 and TRBJ1-1; D remains ambiguous. The CDR3 is 13 residues long. V shed 5 bases and J shed 0 bases, with 7 bases lying between them. Germline V gene lookup returns CDR1 MRHNA and CDR2 SNTAGT. This CDR3 reads CASSLFMNTEAFF. CDR3 bases: TGTGCCAGCAGTTTATTTATGAACACTGAAGCTTTCTTT.

The chain uses TRBV28 and TRBJ2-1; a possible D gene is TRBD2 (6 bases). Germline loops: CDR1 MDHEN, CDR2 SYDVKM. The CDR3 has 14 amino acids. V gave up 5 bases and J gave up 6 bases, with 14 bases separating them. The CDR3 nucleotides read TGTGCCAGCAGTCTCTCGGGACTTAGCAATGAGCAGTTCTTC. It yields the protein CASSLSGLSNEQFF.

The chain uses TRBV7-9 and TRBJ2-6, with a weak D call TRBD1 (5 bases). There are 15 residues in the CDR3. Germline CDR1 reads SEHNR; CDR2 reads FQNEAQ (reference sequence). V dropped 6 bases and J dropped 0 bases, with 9 bases sitting between them. CDR3 DNA sequence: TGTGCCAGCAGGCCTCAGGGCTCTGGGGCCAACGTCCTGACTTTC. Protein sequence: CASRPQGSGANVLTF.